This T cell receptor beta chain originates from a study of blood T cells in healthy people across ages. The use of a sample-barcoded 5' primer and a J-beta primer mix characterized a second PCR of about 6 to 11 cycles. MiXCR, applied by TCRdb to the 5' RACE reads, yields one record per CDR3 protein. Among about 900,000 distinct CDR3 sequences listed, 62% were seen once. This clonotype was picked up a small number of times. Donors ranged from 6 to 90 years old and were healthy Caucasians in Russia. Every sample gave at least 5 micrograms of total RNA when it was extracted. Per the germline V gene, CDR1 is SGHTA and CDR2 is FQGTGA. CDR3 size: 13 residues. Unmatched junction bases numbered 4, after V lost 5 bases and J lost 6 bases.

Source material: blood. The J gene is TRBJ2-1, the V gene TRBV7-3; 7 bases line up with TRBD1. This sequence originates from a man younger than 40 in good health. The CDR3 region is CASSKTGSNEQFF. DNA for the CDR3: TGTGCCAGCAGCAAGACAGGGAGCAATGAGCAGTTCTTC.